This is a list of T cell receptor beta chains from one sample in a study of lymphopenia after photon versus proton radiotherapy. Libraries were prepared by immunoSEQ multiplex PCR; TCRdb keeps only in-frame clonotypes and omits some of them. The repertoire holds 20,000 to 25,000 clones, approximately 81% seen once, with about 19% in the top ten. Specimen: peripheral blood, collected from a patient treated with photon-based radiotherapy. The receptors shown here come from a man aged 55 to 69 with pancreatic cancer. CDR3s include the opening cysteine and the closing phenylalanine or tryptophan. A D gene is named only where the DNA matches it firmly. Rows give clone size only sometimes, using once, few, many, or a class for an expanded clone.

NA,16,TRBJ2-7,TRBD2,TRBV27,TGTGCCAGCAGTTTATTCGGGCGGGGGGTTGCCTACGAGCAGTACTTC,CASSLFGRGVAYEQYF
once,15,TRBJ1-5,NA,TRBV19,TGTGCCAGTAGTTGGTCAGCTTATAGCAATCAGCCCCAGCATTTT,CASSWSAYSNQPQHF
NA,15,TRBJ2-7,NA,TRBV5-1,TGCGCCAGCAGCTCCCTGACATCTGCAACCTACGAGCAGTACTTC,CASSSLTSATYEQYF
NA,22,TRBJ2-2,TRBD2,TRBV4-1,TGCGCCAGCAGCCAAGATCGCAGGGAGACTAGCGGGGGGGCAATGAACACCGGGGAGCTGTTTTTT,CASSQDRRETSGGAMNTGELFF
few,16,TRBJ1-5,NA,TRBV4-1,TGCGCCAGCAGCCAAGGTCGGACAGACTTAAATCAGCCCCAGCATTTT,CASSQGRTDLNQPQHF
NA,14,TRBJ1-2,TRBD1,TRBV5-1,TGCGCCAGCAGCGGGACACAGGGGCGAGGTGGCTACACCTTC,CASSGTQGRGGYTF
NA,13,TRBJ2-7,NA,TRBV18,TGTGCCAGCTCGCAAACACGGGACTACGAGCAGTACTTC,CASSQTRDYEQYF
NA,11,TRBJ2-4,NA,TRBV19,TGTGCCAGTAGTCTAGGGACAATTTCGTACTTC,CASSLGTISYF
NA,17,TRBJ2-7,TRBD2,TRBV7-8,TGTGCCAGCAGCTTAGCGTCATTAGCGGGGGGGCCCTACGAGCAGTACTTC,CASSLASLAGGPYEQYF
NA,12,TRBJ1-2,TRBD1,TRBV6-5,TGTGCCAGCAGTCCGGGACAGGGAATAACCACCTTC,CASSPGQGITTF
NA,13,TRBJ1-5,NA,TRBV11-2,TGTGCCAGCAGCTTCTCGATAGATCAGCCCCAGCATTTT,CASSFSIDQPQHF
NA,16,TRBJ1-2,NA,TRBV25-1,TGTGCCAGCAGTGAATGGGGTTTGGTTGGCAGGCGAGGCTACACCTTC,CASSEWGLVGRRGYTF
NA,11,TRBJ2-1,NA,TRBV7-6,TGTGCCAGCAGCGTGTACAATGAGCAGTTCTTC,CASSVYNEQFF
few,13,TRBJ2-1,NA,TRBV5-1,TGCGCCAGCAGCTTGGCAGGGAACAATGAGCAGTTCTTC,CASSLAGNNEQFF
once,14,TRBJ1-2,NA,TRBV21-1,TGTGCCAGCAGCCGGATTGAAAGGTTGGGCGGCTACACCTTC,CASSRIERLGGYTF
NA,12,TRBJ1-5,NA,TRBV27,TGTGCCAGCAGTTATCTGAATCAGCCCCAGCATTTT,CASSYLNQPQHF
NA,14,TRBJ1-2,NA,TRBV5-1,TGCGCCAGCAGCCCGGGACTCACTAACTATGGCTACACCTTC,CASSPGLTNYGYTF
once,14,TRBJ2-7,NA,TRBV5-5,TGTGCCAGCAGCTTGGTAACCTCACCCTACGAGCAGTACTTC,CASSLVTSPYEQYF
NA,15,TRBJ2-1,TRBD1,TRBV9,TGTGCCAGCAGCGTAGCTCTGACAGGGTCAGGGGAGCAGTTCTTC,CASSVALTGSGEQFF
NA,16,TRBJ1-2,NA,TRBV9,TGTGCCAGCAGCGTAGCGGCGACCCAGGGGATCTATGGCTACACCTTC,CASSVAATQGIYGYTF
NA,11,TRBJ2-3,NA,TRBV5-4,TGTGCCAGCACCGCGGGGGCCGCCCAACACTTT,CASTAGAAQHF
NA,14,TRBJ2-3,NA,TRBV18,TGTGCCAGCTCCCCCATAGCTAGCACAGATACGCAGTATTTT,CASSPIASTDTQYF
NA,13,TRBJ1-1,NA,TRBV6-1,TGTGCCAGCAGCGGGACGGCGAACACTGAAGCTTTCTTT,CASSGTANTEAFF
few,14,TRBJ2-1,NA,TRBV5-8,TGTGCCAGCAGCTTGGAGGGCTCCTACAATGAGCAGTTCTTC,CASSLEGSYNEQFF
NA,16,TRBJ2-3,TRBD2,TRBV18,TGTGCCAGCTCACAAATAGCGGGAGGATACACAGATACGCAGTATTTT,CASSQIAGGYTDTQYF